The subject of this entry is one T cell receptor beta chain. The data were obtained in a study of blood T cell repertoires in COVID-19. CDR1 and CDR2 (germline): SGHKS, YYEKEE (reference sequence). The CDR3 is made up of 17 amino acids. The germline V and J ends were trimmed by 1 base and 0 bases, with 14 bases remaining between them. Authors' data handling: How many nucleated cells were present was estimated from reference gene primer amplification. Sequencing was performed with immunoSEQ multiplex PCR; in TCRdb, only in-frame clones are kept and a portion is missing. The DNA gave D and trimming, while V, J and clone size come from that table. Here the sample spans around 310,000 clones, 88% being singletons.

The source material was PBMCs or T cells enriched from blood (not recorded which). This sequence originates from a man aged 25 to 40 who had recovered from COVID-19. The rearrangement links TRBV5-5 to TRBJ1-3; a possible D gene is TRBD1 (5 bases). Here the CDR3 DNA reads TGTGCCAGCAGCTTGAGGGGAAAGGAAAGCTCTGGAAACACCATATATTTT. Translation gives CASSLRGKESSGNTIYF. The complete variable domain, with remaining parts taken from reference TRBV5-5 and TRBJ1-3, reads DAGVTQSPTHLIKTRGQQVTLRCSPISGHKSVSWYQQVLGQGPQFIFQYYEKEERGRGNFPDRFSARQFPNYSSELNVNALLLGDSALYLCASSLRGKESSGNTIYFGEGSWLTVV.